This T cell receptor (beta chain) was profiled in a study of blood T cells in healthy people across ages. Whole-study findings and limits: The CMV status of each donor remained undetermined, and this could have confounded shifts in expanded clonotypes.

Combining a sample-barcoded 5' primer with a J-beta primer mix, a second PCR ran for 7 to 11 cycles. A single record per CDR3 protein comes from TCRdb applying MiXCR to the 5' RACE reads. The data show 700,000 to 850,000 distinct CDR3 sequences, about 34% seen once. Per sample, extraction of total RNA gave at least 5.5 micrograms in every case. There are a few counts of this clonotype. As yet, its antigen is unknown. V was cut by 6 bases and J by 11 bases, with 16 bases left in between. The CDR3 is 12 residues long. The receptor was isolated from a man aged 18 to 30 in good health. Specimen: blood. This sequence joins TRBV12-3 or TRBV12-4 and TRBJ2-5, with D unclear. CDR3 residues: CASSRLYNEQYF. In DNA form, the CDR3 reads TGTGCCAGCAGCCGCCTTTACAATGAGCAGTACTTC.